The source of this TCR beta chain is a study of T cell repertoires in breast cancer (dated by TCRdb to the mid-2010s). Concerning the study at large: Samples profiled in the study came from tumors, lymph nodes and peripheral blood lymphocytes of breast cancer patients, along with peripheral blood from healthy control donors. Most of the roughly 21 patient tumors analyzed for shared TCRs were ER+/PR+. The controls were nine healthy donors whose age range was similar to that of the patients. Sequencing yielded on average approximately 530,000 sequences per sample and roughly 10 reads per input cell. The study reasoned that TCRs shared between breast cancer patients would target shared antigens, given breast cancer's low mutational burden and rare common mutations. After being minced and digested with Liberase and DNase, tumors and tumor-involved lymph nodes were passed through 70-um and 40-um filters. Blood samples were separated by Ficoll, whereas tumor-free lymph nodes were processed without any enzymatic digestion.

Of note for this clonotype: Its antigen has not been determined. One junction end disagrees with the germline gene, perhaps due to a read error.

Paired alpha-beta TCRs of CD8+ T cells were analyzed using an expanded emulsion RT-PCR method with primers for all TCR V genes. CD8+ T cells were isolated with a CD8 positive selection kit and incubated overnight in about 10 IU/mL IL-2 before emulsion RT-PCR. What the research found in general, with its limitations: Roughly 18 TCR pairs were shared across seven or more patient tumors and rarely found in control blood, suggesting possible tumor specificity. Shared TCRs were encoded by various nucleotide sequences, which suggests selection and expansion based on antigen. Discarding singleton TCRs and sampling only part of each tumor may have missed genuine antitumor clones. TRBV7 predominated among the shared TCRs, which could possibly reflect tumor recognition or a mispriming bias from eight TRBV7 primers. Sentinel lymph nodes involved by tumor shared about fourfold more TCRs with matched tumor repertoires than tumor-free nodes did (approximately 8% versus 2%). Emulsion RT-PCR was regarded as qualitative rather than quantitative, because clone recovery was skewed by transcript abundance and primer differences.

Libraries were made using emulsion pairing. Unpaired genes were suppressed by a second nested PCR with blocking oligos, after which a third nested PCR added Illumina adaptors and barcodes. Each emulsion RT-PCR master mix held roughly 4,500-260,000 T cells and included C-region, Stepout and V-region primers. Emulsions were generated with the Micellula Emulsion and Purification Kit, and RT-PCR used Qiagen OneStep RT-PCR reagents. The pooled libraries were sequenced on an Illumina MiSeq using paired-end 2 x 250 reads. In the original analysis: In Galaxy, read pairs were joined and then clipped at the engineered overlap into separate alpha and beta files, and any unclipped reads were discarded. To assign alpha-beta pairs, the researchers used CompleteTCR, a MiTCR-based pipeline that relies on an R script to link chains sharing read cluster identifiers. TCR sequences that were observed only once, representing about 1-3.1%, were removed as potential sequencing errors. TCRdb ran its own pipeline on the public reads, namely fastp trimming at Q25 and MiXCR clone calling, and kept in-frame beta chains. Every entry covers one CDR3 protein and lists the most common genes and DNA from its rows. The V and J calls were not made by the authors but by TCRdb's processing. The sample includes 500 to 750 distinct CDR3 sequences, with around 54% observed a single time. Roughly 94% of the sample is held by the ten biggest clonotypes.

The cysteine opens and the phenylalanine closes a CDR3 of 15 amino acids. Only the CDR3 portion is preserved as DNA: 45 bases, with reading frame beginning at the first base. Reading the germline V gene gives CDR1 SGHTA and CDR2 FQGTGA. Recombination linked TRBV7-3 to TRBJ1-6, with the D segment identity uncertain. What was sequenced was CD8+ T cells. The TCR originated in a pool of human donors with breast cancer or a healthy control (not recorded which). The sequence in DNA is TGCGCCGGCAGCTTAACCGAAGGAGGAGATTCACCCCTCCACTTT. Its protein reads: CAGSLTEGGDSPLHF.